The present TCR beta chain was sequenced within a study of graft-versus-host responses after intestinal transplantation. Study summary: Every recipient underwent anti-thymocyte globulin induction, then tacrolimus and steroids for roughly three years.

V gave up 1 base and J gave up 7 bases, with 16 bases separating them. Germline CDR1 SGHTA, CDR2 FQGNSA. The CDR3 spans 16 residues. TCRdb's copy holds only in-frame clones and misses some; the assay was immunoSEQ multiplex PCR. The sample has tens of thousands of clones; 87% are singletons. Processing of graft tissue released intraepithelial and lamina propria lymphocytes. Study observations and caveats: Marrow from the recipient contained GvH clones, some of which had appeared first in ileum or blood.

Concerning this clone itself: What it binds is unknown.

The sample here was ileum tissue, taken about 28 weeks after intestinal transplant. The chain recombines TRBV7-2 with TRBJ1-4; D is possibly TRBD1 (5 bases). The clonotype comes from a human patient who received an intestinal transplant, so some T cells may come from the graft donor. CDR3 amino acids: CASSLVWDTGGEKLFF. The CDR3, as DNA: TGTGCCAGCAGCTTAGTTTGGGATACAGGTGGTGAAAAACTGTTTTTT.